The source of this TCR beta chain is a study of blood T cells in healthy people across ages. Findings of the study overall: The long-lived group displayed more naive CD4+ cells, plus higher diversity, than the aged donors did. Possibly confounding the expanded clonotype changes was the fact that donor CMV status was unknown.

The CDR3 has 14 residues. J was trimmed by 1 base and V by 4 bases; bases with no gene match: 3. Germline V gene sequence: CDR1 DFQATT, CDR2 SNEGSKA (reference sequence). Concerning this clonotype itself: Its antigen is as yet unknown.

PCR was performed a second time for about 7 to 12 cycles using a sample-barcoded 5' primer and a J-beta primer mix. One entry per CDR3 protein, called by TCRdb with MiXCR from the 5' RACE reads. The sample gives about 570,000 distinct CDR3 sequences, approximately 27% of which show up once; about 18% is in the top ten. The study drew donors from healthy Caucasian individuals in Russia aged roughly 6 to 100. Drawing of peripheral blood yielded roughly 10 milliliters from each donor. The source is a woman aged 70-85 years in good health. The V call is TRBV20-1, the J call TRBJ1-4; TRBD1 agrees at 7 bases. Input material: blood. The CDR3 loop is CSAKHRGTNEKLFF. The DNA for the CDR3 is TGCAGTGCTAAACACAGGGGAACTAATGAAAAACTGTTTTTT.